These 21 T cell receptor beta chains originate from one sample sequenced in a study of T cell responses to AZD1222 COVID-19 vaccine. Some clones are missing from TCRdb's copy, which holds only in-frame ones; the method was immunoSEQ multiplex PCR. This table holds 100,000 to 120,000 clones, 94% found once. The source was peripheral blood, collected 28 days after the second AZD1222 dose. These receptors were collected from an adult who received the AZD1222 COVID-19 vaccine.

J is TRBJ1-1 and V is TRBV19; D is perhaps TRBD1 (5 bases). This CDR3 region has 13 residues. Trimming took 6 bases from V and 4 from J, leaving 12 bases between them. Germline V lookup: CDR1 LNHDA, CDR2 SQIVND (reference sequence). The CDR3 DNA reads TGTGCCAGTAGGGTGTCAGGGTCCACTGAAGCTTTCTTT. Protein product: CASRVSGSTEAFF.

The J gene is TRBJ2-1, the V gene TRBV24-1, with 9 bases matching TRBD2. V was pared by 4 bases and J by 1 base, with 4 bases of the junction left unmatched. From germline, CDR1 is KGHDR and CDR2 SFDVKD. CDR3 size: 16 residues. The CDR3 coding sequence is TGTGCCACCAGTGACCGACTAGCGGTTTCCTACAATGAGCAGTTCTTC. This translates into CATSDRLAVSYNEQFF.

In regard to this clone: The sample has other DNA sequences that encode this CDR3 too. The chain joins TRBV7-2 to TRBJ1-2, with D unclear. Germline V gene data show CDR1 as SGHTA and CDR2 as FQGNSA. The CDR3 contains 12 residues. V was pared by 7 bases and J by 5 bases, with 11 bases between. The CDR3 DNA reads TGTGCCAGCACCCAATCGGGATATGGCTACACCTTC. Its protein product is CASTQSGYGYTF.

V gene TRBV6-5 combines with J gene TRBJ1-5; D is unresolved. This CDR3 spans 14 amino acids. The ends were cut back, 6 bases at V and 0 bases at J, with 9 bases in the middle. Germline CDR1 reads MNHEY; CDR2 reads SVGAGI. CDR3 DNA sequence: TGTGCCAGCAGCCCCTCTGATAGCAATCAGCCCCAGCATTTT. Translated: CASSPSDSNQPQHF.

This sequence joins TRBV3-1 (or the pseudogene TRBV3-2) and TRBJ1-2, with D perhaps matching TRBD1 (5 bases). The germline gives CDR1 LGHDT, CDR2 YNNKEL (reference sequence). The germline V and J ends were trimmed by 2 bases and 2 bases, with 9 bases remaining between them. The CDR3 contains 14 residues. The CDR3 loop is CASSQQGGNYGYTF. CDR3 in DNA: TGTGCCAGCAGCCAACAGGGAGGCAACTATGGCTACACCTTC.

The chain couples TRBV18 to TRBJ2-3; 7 positions match TRBD2. The J segment lost 3 bases and the V segment lost 0 bases, leaving 3 bases of the junction unmatched. The CDR3 sequence is 15 residues long. CDR1 KGHSH and CDR2 LQKENI come from the germline V gene. CDR3 region: CASSPPGGRTDTQYF. The CDR3 DNA follows: TGTGCCAGCTCACCACCGGGCGGGAGAACAGATACGCAGTATTTT.

The chain uses TRBV6-1 and TRBJ1-2; no clear D gene. The CDR3 is made up of 14 amino acids. Germline lookup yields CDR1 MNHNS and CDR2 SASEGT. The V gene lost 1 base and the J gene lost 8 bases, with 14 bases spanning the gap. For the CDR3, the DNA is TGTGCCAGCAGTGAAGGGGCTGGGTGGTGGGGCTACACCTTC. This encodes CASSEGAGWWGYTF.

The chain couples TRBV6-1 to TRBJ1-6; tentatively, D is TRBD1 (5 bases). V gave up 3 bases and J gave up 9 bases, with 15 bases separating them. The CDR3 spans 15 residues. The germline CDR1 and CDR2 sequences are MNHNS and SASEGT. Here the CDR3 reads CASSDPGGGVSPLHF. CDR3 nucleotides: TGTGCCAGCAGTGACCCCGGTGGGGGGGTTTCACCCCTCCACTTT.

In DNA, the CDR3 is TGTGCCAGCAGTCCCGGGACAGGGGGCCACACGGTAAATGAGCAGTTCTTC. As protein: CASSPGTGGHTVNEQFF. This chain joins TRBV27 and TRBJ2-1, with 12 bases aligning to TRBD1. Trimming took 5 bases from V and 7 from J; bases not matched to a gene: 12. Germline V gene sequence: CDR1 MNHEY, CDR2 SMNVEV (reference sequence). This CDR3 region has 17 residues.

The chain combines TRBV7-8 with TRBJ1-5; 9 bases match TRBD1. This CDR3 has 13 amino acids. Germline V gives CDR1 SGHVS, CDR2 FQNEAQ. V was pared by 5 bases and J by 5 bases, with 1 base of the junction left unmatched. The CDR3 here is CASSRQGDQPQHF. CDR3 nucleotides: TGTGCCAGCAGCCGACAGGGGGATCAGCCCCAGCATTTT. Variable domain in full (rest from reference TRBV7-8 and TRBJ1-5): GAGVSQSPRYKVAKRGQDVALRCDPISGHVSLFWYQQALGQGPEFLTYFQNEAQLDKSGLPSDRFFAERPEGSVSTLKIQRTQQEDSAVYLCASSRQGDQPQHFGDGTRLSIL.

V and J are TRBV12-3 or TRBV12-4 and TRBJ1-1; D is uncertain. The CDR3 runs to 11 residues. Trimming took off 5 bases at V and 7 bases at J, with 8 bases between the two ends. The CDR3 sequence: CASSPRVEAFF. DNA for the CDR3: TGTGCCAGCAGTCCTAGGGTTGAAGCTTTCTTT.

This chain links TRBV5-6 with TRBJ1-1, with TRBD1 as a possible D gene (6 bases). The CDR3 length is 13 residues. Germline V gives CDR1 SGHDT, CDR2 YYEEEE. Trimming removed 2 bases from V and 13 bases from J, with 18 bases in between. The CDR3 sequence is CASSFLPTGRVFF. In nucleotides, the CDR3 is TGTGCCAGCAGCTTTCTCCCGACAGGTCGGGTTTTCTTT.

DNA for the CDR3: TGCAGTGCTAGTGGGCTAGCGGGAGTTGGGAATGAGCAGTTCTTC. Encoded protein: CSASGLAGVGNEQFF. The chain employs TRBV20-1 and TRBJ2-1; 10 positions match TRBD2. CDR1 is DFQATT and CDR2 is SNEGSKA in the germline V gene (reference sequence). The CDR3 has 15 amino acids. The V and J ends lost 3 bases and 7 bases, in that order; junction bases with no gene match: 9.

This clone has just one count. V is TRBV19 and J is TRBJ1-2; the D is unclear. Germline V gives CDR1 LNHDA, CDR2 SQIVND (reference sequence). V gave up 1 base and J gave up 3 bases, with 12 bases separating them. The length of the CDR3 is 15 residues. This chain's CDR3 is CASSIGNSGYYGYTF. CDR3 sequence (DNA): TGTGCCAGTAGTATAGGGAATTCGGGCTACTATGGCTACACCTTC.

V is TRBV9 and J is TRBJ2-1; 8 bases match TRBD2. Trimming took 4 bases from V and 1 from J; bases not matched to a gene: 7. This CDR3 comprises 16 residues. Per germline, CDR1 SGDLS and CDR2 YYNGEE. CDR3 sequence: CASSQTLAGSYNEQFF. As DNA, the CDR3 is TGTGCCAGCAGCCAGACCTTAGCGGGATCCTACAATGAGCAGTTCTTC.

The chain recombines TRBV2 with TRBJ2-2; D gene unclear. From germline, CDR1 is SNHLY and CDR2 FYNNEI. CDR3 length: 11 amino acids. Trimming took 3 bases from V and 6 from J, leaving 2 bases between them. The CDR3 sequence: CASSEAGELFF. CDR3 DNA sequence: TGTGCCAGCAGTGAGGCCGGGGAGCTGTTTTTT.

The V gene is TRBV5-6, the J gene TRBJ2-3; possibly TRBD2 for D (5 bases). The CDR3 is 15 amino acids. Germline V gives CDR1 SGHDT, CDR2 YYEEEE. The V gene lost 3 bases and the J gene lost 3 bases, with 14 bases spanning the gap. CDR3 in amino acids: CASSSAGLRTDTQYF. CDR3 coding DNA: TGTGCCAGCAGCTCCGCGGGCCTTAGGACAGATACGCAGTATTTT.

This clone was seen only once. The V call is TRBV6-5, the J call TRBJ1-6; 11 nucleotides agree with TRBD1. J gave up 9 bases and V 3 bases, and 4 bases lay outside the gene matches. The CDR3 covers 15 residues. CDR1 is MNHEY and CDR2 is SVGAGI in the germline V gene. Here the CDR3 reads CASSYIGQGASPLHF. DNA for the CDR3: TGTGCCAGCAGTTATATAGGACAGGGGGCTTCACCCCTCCACTTT.

The chain links TRBV5-1 to TRBJ1-1, with no clear D. The CDR3 spans 15 residues. Germline V gene sequence: CDR1 SGHRS, CDR2 YFSETQ. V shed 4 bases and J shed 6 bases, with 19 bases lying between them. The CDR3 here is CASSQVGFVAAEAFF. CDR3 in DNA: TGCGCCAGCAGCCAGGTAGGATTCGTAGCCGCTGAAGCTTTCTTT.

This clone was seen a single time. In DNA, the CDR3 is TGTGCCAGCAGTTGGAGCCAAGGGTATGGCTACACCTTC. The encoded protein is CASSWSQGYGYTF. The chain has TRBV27 and TRBJ1-2, with D uncertain. Germline CDR1 MNHEY, CDR2 SMNVEV (reference sequence). V lost 4 bases and J lost 5, with 11 bases in between. This CDR3 spans 13 amino acids.

This chain links TRBV5-1 with TRBJ2-3; D may correspond to TRBD1 or TRBD2 (6 bases each). From germline, CDR1 is SGHRS and CDR2 YFSETQ. CDR3 size: 15 residues. V was shortened by 2 bases and J by 1 base, with 11 bases between the two germline ends. The CDR3 reads CASSLSGAGTDTQYF. The CDR3, as DNA: TGCGCCAGCAGCTTATCGGGGGCCGGCACAGATACGCAGTATTTT.